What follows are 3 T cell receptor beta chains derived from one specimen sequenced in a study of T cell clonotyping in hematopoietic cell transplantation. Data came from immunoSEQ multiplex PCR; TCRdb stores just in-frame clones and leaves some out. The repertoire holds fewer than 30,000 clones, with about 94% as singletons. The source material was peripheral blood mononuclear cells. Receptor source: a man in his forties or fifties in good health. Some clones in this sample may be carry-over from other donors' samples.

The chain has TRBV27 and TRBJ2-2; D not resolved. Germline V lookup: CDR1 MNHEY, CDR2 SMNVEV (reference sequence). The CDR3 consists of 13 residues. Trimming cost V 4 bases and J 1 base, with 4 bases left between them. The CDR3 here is CASSSVNTGELFF. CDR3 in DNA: TGTGCCAGCAGTTCTGTGAACACCGGGGAGCTGTTTTTT.

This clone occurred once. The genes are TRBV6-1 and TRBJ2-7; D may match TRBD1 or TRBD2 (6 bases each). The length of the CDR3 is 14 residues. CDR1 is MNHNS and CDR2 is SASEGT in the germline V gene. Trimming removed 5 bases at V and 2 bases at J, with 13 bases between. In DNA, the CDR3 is TGTGCCAGCAGTATCGGGGGCCTCACCTACGAGCAGTACTTC. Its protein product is CASSIGGLTYEQYF.

The DNA of the CDR3 is TGTGCCAGCGCGGGGGGGGGTCTTGAGACCCAGTACTTC. Amino acids: CASAGGGLETQYF. The chain is built from TRBV9 and TRBJ2-5; 9 positions match TRBD2. Germline V gives CDR1 SGDLS, CDR2 YYNGEE. Trimming removed 7 bases from V and 5 bases from J; junction bases left unmatched: 6. The CDR3 runs 13 residues.